A single sample gave rise to the 27 T cell receptor beta chains below, sequenced in a study of Japanese encephalitis immunity and Zika vaccine responses. TCRdb re-called the 5' RACE reads through MiXCR, storing one row per CDR3 protein. There are about 420 distinct CDR3 sequences in the sample; about 4.5% occur only once, and 26% lies in the top ten. Peptide pools at 0.85 to 1 ug/mL each stimulated CFSE-labeled PBMCs over a 6-day culture. Unfixed live CD56-CD19-CD16-CD3+CD4+ CFSE-low cells were sorted as proliferating CD4 T cells. The starting material was antigen-activated CD4+ T cells from blood, cultured, obtained during a Zika inactivated vaccine study. These receptors all stem from an adult woman who received an inactivated Zika virus vaccine.

This clonotype is termed large (0.1 to 1%). The chain joins TRBV3-1 to TRBJ1-2; the D gene is possibly TRBD1 (5 bases). This CDR3 spans 17 amino acids. The germline gives CDR1 LGHDT, CDR2 YNNKEL (reference sequence). The V gene lost 0 bases and the J gene lost 0 bases, with 14 bases spanning the gap. CDR3 nucleotides: TGTGCCAGCAGCCAAGAAAGGGGAAGGAGCTCTAACTATGGCTACACCTTC. Translated, it gives CASSQERGRSSNYGYTF. The complete variable domain, with remaining parts taken from reference TRBV3-1 and TRBJ1-2, reads DTAVSQTPKYLVTQMGNDKSIKCEQNLGHDTMYWYKQDSKKFLKIMFSYNNKELIINETVPNRFSPKSPDKAHLNLHINSLELGDSAVYFCASSQERGRSSNYGYTFGSGTRLTVV.

By share, this clonotype counts as large (0.1 to 1%). The rearrangement links TRBV28 to TRBJ1-2, with D possibly TRBD1 on 5 matching bases. The CDR3 sequence is 14 residues long. From germline, CDR1 is MDHEN and CDR2 SYDVKM. V was pared by 2 bases and J by 8 bases, with 15 bases between. CDR3 sequence reads: CASSLGTSNEGYTF. CDR3 DNA: TGTGCCAGCAGTTTAGGGACTTCCAACGAAGGCTACACCTTC.

Judged by abundance, this clonotype is large. The CDR3 DNA sequence: TGTGCCAGCAGTCCCCGTCCGGAGAATACGCAGTATTTT. It specifies CASSPRPENTQYF. The V and J genes are TRBV28 and TRBJ2-3; D gene ambiguous. The V gene's germline CDR1 is MDHEN and CDR2 SYDVKM. The CDR3 loop spans 13 amino acids. Trimming cost V 5 bases and J 7 bases, with 13 bases left between them.

The chain is built from TRBV3-1 and TRBJ2-3; no reliable D call. The CDR3 contains 11 residues. The germline V and J ends were trimmed by 2 bases and 6 bases, with 3 bases remaining between them. The germline V gene encodes CDR1 LGHDT and CDR2 YNNKEL (reference sequence). The CDR3 spells CASSQQDTQYF. In DNA form, the CDR3 reads TGTGCCAGCAGCCAACAGGATACGCAGTATTTT.

Sample share makes this clonotype medium-sized. V gene TRBV19 combines with J gene TRBJ2-1, with 12 bases identical to TRBD2. Germline V gene data show CDR1 as LNHDA and CDR2 as SQIVND (reference sequence). Trimming took 5 bases from V and 5 from J; bases not matched to a gene: 10. CDR3 length: 17 amino acids. CDR3 sequence reads: CASSVSTLAGGDNEQFF. The CDR3 DNA sequence: TGTGCCAGTAGTGTCTCCACACTAGCGGGAGGTGACAATGAGCAGTTCTTC.

This clonotype rates as medium-sized. The chain is built from TRBV10-2 and TRBJ2-1; 10 nucleotides line up with TRBD2. This CDR3 comprises 15 residues. V was clipped by 10 bases and J by 7 bases; unmatched bases: 13. The germline V gene encodes CDR1 WSHSY and CDR2 SAAADI. Here the CDR3 reads CATNPLAGVGNEQFF. Written as DNA, the CDR3 is TGCGCCACCAACCCGCTAGCGGGAGTAGGGAATGAGCAGTTCTTC.

This clonotype is deemed medium-sized. This chain connects TRBV12-5 to TRBJ2-5, with D hard to call. Trimming took off 4 bases at V and 5 bases at J, with 14 bases between the two ends. This CDR3 is 14 amino acids long. Germline V CDR1 and CDR2: LGHNT, FRNRAP. Here the CDR3 reads CASGYPRPTETQYF. CDR3 sequence (DNA): TGTGCTAGTGGTTACCCCAGACCTACGGAGACCCAGTACTTC.

By share of the sample, this clonotype is hyperexpanded. The chain uses TRBV28 and TRBJ1-1; D remains ambiguous. V dropped 5 bases and J dropped 8 bases, with 6 bases sitting between them. The CDR3 has 10 residues. Germline CDR1 and CDR2: MDHEN and SYDVKM. The CDR3 is CASSRNEAFF. The CDR3 bases are TGTGCCAGCAGTCGGAACGAAGCTTTCTTT. Together with reference TRBV28 and TRBJ1-1, the CDR3 gives the full variable domain: DVKVTQSSRYLVKRTGEKVFLECVQDMDHENMFWYRQDPGLGLRLIYFSYDVKMKEKGDIPEGYSVSREKKERFSLILESASTNQTSMYLCASSRNEAFFGQGTRLTVV.

This clonotype is deemed large. V gene TRBV28 combines with J gene TRBJ2-5; 8 nucleotides agree with TRBD2. The CDR3 is 16 amino acids. V lost 4 bases to trimming and J lost 0 bases; unmatched junction nucleotides: 7. From germline, CDR1 is MDHEN and CDR2 SYDVKM. The CDR3 DNA reads as TGTGCCAGCAGTTGGAGACTAGCGTCGTACCAAGAGACCCAGTACTTC. As protein: CASSWRLASYQETQYF.

In its sample, this clonotype was seen many times. V gene TRBV6-7 combines with J gene TRBJ2-7, with 9 bases fitting TRBD1. TRBV6-7 is recorded as an ORF, its role being uncertain. The CDR3 totals 20 residues. The V segment lost 0 bases and the J segment 2 bases; nucleotides outside the gene matches: 17. The CDR3 is CASSYSNGAGTGHHTYEQYF. The DNA of the CDR3 is TGTGCCAGCAGTTACTCCAATGGTGCCGGGACAGGGCATCATACCTACGAGCAGTACTTC.

This clonotype is labeled as medium-sized. This chain links TRBV20-1 with TRBJ1-5; D gene ambiguous. V lost 1 base to trimming and J lost 0 bases, with 7 bases between them. From germline, CDR1 is DFQATT and CDR2 SNEGSKA (reference sequence). The CDR3 sequence is 14 residues long. The CDR3 protein is CSARGGHSNQPQHF. CDR3 coding DNA: TGCAGTGCTAGAGGGGGTCATAGCAATCAGCCCCAGCATTTT.

This clonotype was observed at least ten times. The chain employs TRBV5-8 and TRBJ2-5; the D is unclear. Trimming removed 4 bases from V and 7 bases from J, with 17 bases in between. CDR1 SGHTS and CDR2 YDEGEE come from the germline V gene. This CDR3 has 14 residues. The CDR3 sequence: CASSPDQAWGTQYF. The CDR3 DNA reads as TGTGCCAGCAGCCCCGATCAGGCTTGGGGGACCCAGTACTTC.

This clonotype is medium-sized within its sample. The V gene is TRBV29-1, the J gene TRBJ2-3, with 7 bases aligning to TRBD1. The germline gives CDR1 SQVTM, CDR2 ANQGSEA. The trim removed 6 bases at V and 6 bases at J, leaving 3 bases unmatched. This CDR3 is 11 amino acids long. As DNA, the CDR3 is TGCAGCGTCCAACAGGGGGATACGCAGTATTTT. Translating it yields CSVQQGDTQYF.

This clonotype is classed as hyperexpanded. V is TRBV11-3 and J is TRBJ2-1; D is possibly TRBD1 (7 bases). Deletions cut 3 bases from V and 4 bases from J, with 16 bases between. Per the germline V gene, CDR1 is SGHNT and CDR2 is YENEEA. This CDR3 contains 16 residues. The CDR3 DNA follows: TGTGCCAGCAGCTTGACAGGGAGGCATGGGTACAATGAGCAGTTCTTC. Its protein product is CASSLTGRHGYNEQFF.

This clonotype counts as medium-sized (0.01 to 0.1%). A read error may produce the germline difference seen at one junction end. The gene calls are TRBV5-1 and TRBJ1-1; TRBD1 matches 9 bases. The V gene's germline CDR1 is SGHRS and CDR2 YFSETQ. CDR3 size: 15 residues. The CDR3 loop is CASSRDRVLKTEAFF. For the CDR3, the DNA is TGCGCCAGCAGCCGGGACAGGGTTTTGAAAACTGAAGCTTTCTTT.

This clonotype is large by share. The genes are TRBV24-1 and TRBJ2-3, with D unclear. V lost 4 bases and J 2 bases, leaving 3 bases between the germline ends. The CDR3 is 12 amino acids. Looked up from germline, CDR1 is KGHDR and CDR2 is SFDVKD. The CDR3 DNA sequence: TGTGCCACCAGTGAGAACACAGATACGCAGTATTTT. Translating gives CATSENTDTQYF.

This clonotype is large by share. The chain joins TRBV9 to TRBJ2-5, with 8 bases that match TRBD1. This CDR3 contains 17 residues. In germline, CDR1 is SGDLS, CDR2 YYNGEE. The trim removed 3 bases at V and 5 bases at J, leaving 15 bases unmatched. The CDR3, as DNA: TGTGCCAGCAGCGCCGGACAGGGTGTAATCCAACTCGAGACCCAGTACTTC. Translating it yields CASSAGQGVIQLETQYF.

This clonotype is labeled medium-sized. V gene TRBV2 combines with J gene TRBJ2-2, with no clear D. The CDR3 consists of 13 residues. V was trimmed by 5 bases and J by 3 bases, leaving 7 bases between them. Germline V gene lookup returns CDR1 SNHLY and CDR2 FYNNEI. The CDR3 sequence: CASSFWDTGELFF. For the CDR3, the DNA is TGTGCCAGCAGTTTCTGGGACACCGGGGAGCTGTTTTTT. Full variable domain (rest looked up from reference TRBV2 and TRBJ2-2): EPEVTQTPSHQVTQMGQEVILRCVPISNHLYFYWYRQILGQKVEFLVSFYNNEISEKSEIFDDQFSVERPDGSNFTLKIRSTKLEDSAMYFCASSFWDTGELFFGEGSRLTVL.

This clonotype is large (0.1 to 1%). The chain has TRBV12-3 or TRBV12-4 and TRBJ2-1; the D is unclear. Between the trimmed V and J ends, which lost 6 bases and 3 bases, there was a span of 3 bases. This CDR3 has 11 amino acids. CDR3 nucleotide sequence: TGTGCCAGCAGCAACTACAATGAGCAGTTCTTC. It specifies CASSNYNEQFF.

This chain connects TRBV9 to TRBJ2-2, with a possible D match to TRBD1 (7 bases). Trimming pared 1 base from V and 1 base from J, leaving 8 bases between. Germline V lookup: CDR1 SGDLS, CDR2 YYNGEE. There are 15 residues in the CDR3. The CDR3 DNA follows: TGTGCCAGCAGCGTACAGGGGGGGAACACCGGGGAGCTGTTTTTT. Protein product: CASSVQGGNTGELFF. The entire variable domain, with the rest obtained from reference TRBV9 and TRBJ2-2, is as follows: DSGVTQTPKHLITATGQRVTLRCSPRSGDLSVYWYQQSLDQGLQFLIQYYNGEERAKGNILERFSAQQFPDLHSELNLSSLELGDSALYFCASSVQGGNTGELFFGEGSRLTVL.

This clonotype is deemed medium-sized. The chain links TRBV9 to TRBJ1-1; no clear D gene. CDR3 length: 14 amino acids. V dropped 0 bases and J dropped 1 base, with 7 bases sitting between them. The germline CDR1 and CDR2 sequences are SGDLS and YYNGEE. The CDR3 spells CASSVGTKNTEAFF. The CDR3 DNA is TGTGCCAGCAGCGTAGGGACCAAGAACACTGAAGCTTTCTTT.

About this clonotype itself: The germline gene is not matched at one end of the junction; a read error may be the cause. The V call is TRBV7-7, the J call TRBJ2-1; TRBD1 matches at 9 bases. Germline V CDR1 and CDR2: SSHAT, FNYEAQ (reference sequence). The length of the CDR3 is 15 residues. CDR3 nucleotide sequence: TGTGCTAGCAGCTTAGGGACAGGGAGCCACAATGAGCAGTTCTTC. As protein: CASSLGTGSHNEQFF.

This clonotype is labeled as medium-sized (0.01 to 0.1%). This rearrangement joins TRBV27 to TRBJ1-3; D call uncertain. Germline V lookup: CDR1 MNHEY, CDR2 SMNVEV (reference sequence). Trimming removed 5 bases from V and 0 bases from J, with 11 bases in between. This CDR3 is 15 amino acids long. This chain's CDR3 is CASSPGLNSGNTIYF. CDR3 DNA: TGTGCCAGCAGTCCCGGACTGAACTCTGGAAACACCATATATTTT.

This clonotype is medium-sized. The chain combines TRBV7-8 with TRBJ2-3; no reliable D call. This CDR3 contains 14 residues. Germline V gene lookup returns CDR1 SGHVS and CDR2 FQNEAQ. V was shortened by 1 base and J by 6 bases, with 11 bases between the two germline ends. The CDR3, as DNA: TGTGCCAGCAGCTTAGTCACTTGGGGTGATACGCAGTATTTT. Protein: CASSLVTWGDTQYF.

In its sample, this clonotype ranks as medium-sized. CDR3 residues: CATLSYGQGSNQPQHF. In nucleotides, the CDR3 is TGTGCCACCCTGAGTTATGGGCAGGGAAGCAATCAGCCCCAGCATTTT. The chain joins TRBV19 to TRBJ1-5; a possible D gene is TRBD1 (5 bases). V lost 10 bases and J 1 base, leaving 20 bases between the germline ends. This CDR3 is 16 amino acids long. The germline V gene has CDR1 LNHDA and CDR2 SQIVND (reference sequence).

About this clonotype: The conserved phenylalanine or tryptophan is not found at the CDR3 terminus, so this likely reflects a read error. This chain uses TRBV6-5 with TRBJ1-1, with TRBD1 matching over 10 bases. Germline loops: CDR1 MNHEY, CDR2 SVGAGI. CDR3 length: 15 amino acids. Written as DNA, the CDR3 is TGTGCCAGCAGTTTTTGGACAGGGGGGAGAACTGATGCTTTCTCT. Translating gives CASSFWTGGRTDAFS.

This clonotype is termed large. The chain has TRBV2 and TRBJ2-3; TRBD1 agrees at 7 bases. The V gene end was trimmed by 5 bases and the J gene end by 8 bases; junction bases not matched to a gene: 7. CDR1 is SNHLY and CDR2 is FYNNEI in the germline V gene. CDR3 length equals 13 residues. The CDR3 DNA reads as TGTGCCAGCAGTTTAGGGACAGACTTTACGCAGTATTTT. Encoded protein: CASSLGTDFTQYF.